The clone carrying this TCR beta chain was counted a single time. TCRdb keeps only in-frame clones here, not all; method: immunoSEQ multiplex PCR. The top ten clones hold 0.38% of a sample with 65,000 to 70,000 clones, around 87% of them seen once. This CDR3 contains 11 residues. Germline trimming cut 8 bases from V and 8 bases from J; bases unmatched to any gene: 1. CDR1 is LNHDA and CDR2 is SQIVND in the germline V gene (reference sequence). This entry comes from a study of OX40 agonist ivuxolimab in advanced cancers. The genes are TRBV19 and TRBJ1-4, with 8 bases that match TRBD1. The sequences come from CD4+ or CD8+ T cells sorted from blood, collected in a trial of the OX40 agonist ivuxolimab. This clonotype originated in an adult with an advanced solid tumor such as melanoma, head and neck, liver or kidney cancer. The CDR3, as DNA: TGTGCCAGTCGACAGGGGGAAAAACTGTTTTTT. Translation gives CASRQGEKLFF. The whole variable domain, filled in from reference TRBV19 and TRBJ1-4, reads DGGITQSPKYLFRKEGQNVTLSCEQNLNHDAMYWYRQDPGQGLRLIYYSQIVNDFQKGDIAEGYSVSREKKESFPLTVTSAQKNPTAFYLCASRQGEKLFFGSGTQLSVL.